The clone carrying this T cell receptor (beta chain) came up many times. Uncontrolled infections, pregnancy, lactation or other autoimmune diseases led to patient exclusion. The record originates from a study of Graves' ophthalmopathy and Graves' hyperthyroidism. Scientists amplified the TCR beta CDR3 regions from RNA transcripts. Amplification began with first-round RT-PCR using HTBI primers, then second-round multiplex PCR was performed. TCRdb passed the multiplex PCR reads through MiXCR, listing each CDR3 protein once. The sample includes nearly 400,000 distinct CDR3 sequences, around 18% of them seen just once. What was sequenced was peripheral blood. The clonotype was recovered from a woman in her late teens or twenties with Graves' ophthalmopathy.

CDR3 DNA: TGTGCCAGCAGCTTAGGTGGATGGGCAGATACTACCGGGGAGCTGTTTTTT. Protein product: CASSLGGWADTTGELFF. The chain combines TRBV11-2 with TRBJ2-2; D unclear. The CDR3 spans 17 residues. V lost 1 base and J lost 5, with 17 bases in between. Germline V CDR1 and CDR2: SGHAT, FQNNGV. The full variable domain, rest sourced from reference TRBV11-2 and TRBJ2-2, is EAGVAQSPRYKIIEKRQSVAFWCNPISGHATLYWYQQILGQGPKLLIQFQNNGVVDDSQLPKDRFSAERLKGVDSTLKIQPAKLEDSAVYLCASSLGGWADTTGELFFGEGSRLTVL.